The 30 T cell receptor beta chains given below trace back to one sample, sequenced in a study of blood T cell repertoires in COVID-19. Clones were read by immunoSEQ multiplex PCR, and TCRdb kept only the in-frame ones, dropping some. The sample yields 100,000 to 150,000 clones, roughly 90% seen once. The sample comprised peripheral blood. The receptors were gathered from a woman aged 60-75 years with COVID-19, enrolled during active disease.

This CDR3 is CASSLNRGTGSYEQYF. The CDR3, as DNA: TGTGCCAGCAGCTTAAACCGAGGGACAGGCTCCTACGAGCAGTACTTC. The rearrangement joins TRBV7-2 to TRBJ2-7; TRBD1 matches 8 bases. This CDR3 region has 16 residues. Germline trimming cut 2 bases from V and 0 bases from J; bases unmatched to any gene: 6. Germline V gives CDR1 SGHTA, CDR2 FQGNSA.

The chain is built from TRBV18 and TRBJ1-2, with TRBD1 identical over 8 bases. Trimming cost V 3 bases and J 3 bases; bases outside gene matches: 9. There are 16 residues in the CDR3. CDR1 is KGHSH and CDR2 is LQKENI in the germline V gene. The CDR3: CASSPYQGAVDYGYTF. CDR3 sequence (DNA): TGTGCCAGCTCACCGTATCAGGGGGCGGTGGACTATGGCTACACCTTC.

The chain recombines TRBV30 with TRBJ2-3; D is possibly TRBD2 (5 bases). The CDR3 has 14 amino acids. Between the trimmed V and J ends, which lost 2 bases and 1 base, there was a span of 10 bases. Germline values: CDR1 GTSNPN, CDR2 SVGIG (reference sequence). CDR3 residues: CAWSLPRGTDTQYF. The CDR3, as DNA: TGTGCCTGGAGTCTGCCGCGGGGCACAGATACGCAGTATTTT.

The chain couples TRBV2 to TRBJ1-3, with D perhaps matching TRBD1 (5 bases). The CDR3 is 16 residues long. Per germline, CDR1 SNHLY and CDR2 FYNNEI. V was shortened by 6 bases and J by 2 bases, with 17 bases between the two germline ends. CDR3 loop: CASRILTVPAGNTIYF. The CDR3 DNA reads TGTGCCAGCAGGATATTGACAGTTCCCGCTGGAAACACCATATATTTT. The variable domain in full, completed from reference TRBV2 and TRBJ1-3, reads EPEVTQTPSHQVTQMGQEVILRCVPISNHLYFYWYRQILGQKVEFLVSFYNNEISEKSEIFDDQFSVERPDGSNFTLKIRSTKLEDSAMYFCASRILTVPAGNTIYFGEGSWLTVV.

The chain combines TRBV6-5 with TRBJ2-1; 10 positions agree with TRBD2. This CDR3 has 14 residues. From germline, CDR1 is MNHEY and CDR2 SVGAGI. The trim removed 11 bases at V and 3 bases at J, leaving 7 bases unmatched. The CDR3 DNA reads as TGTGCCTGTACCACTAGCGGGGACTACAATGAGCAGTTCTTC. Translation gives CACTTSGDYNEQFF.

The chain combines TRBV19 with TRBJ1-5, with D perhaps matching TRBD1 (6 bases). CDR1 and CDR2 from the germline V gene are LNHDA and SQIVND (reference sequence). CDR3 length: 16 residues. V lost 4 bases, J lost 6 bases, and 19 bases lay in between. The CDR3 bases are TGTGCCAGTAGTAATACAGGGTATAAATTCGGTCAGCCCCAGCATTTT. It translates to CASSNTGYKFGQPQHF.

In DNA form, the CDR3 reads TGTGCCAGCAGCTTCAGTCGGGGAGGGACTGAAGCTTTCTTT. Translating it yields CASSFSRGGTEAFF. The chain links TRBV11-2 to TRBJ1-1; D unresolved. The V and J ends lost 3 bases and 5 bases respectively, with 13 bases between them. The CDR3 covers 14 residues. The germline CDR1 and CDR2 sequences are SGHAT and FQNNGV.

V and J are TRBV30 and TRBJ1-5, with a tentative D call TRBD1 (5 bases). The germline V gene has CDR1 GTSNPN and CDR2 SVGIG (reference sequence). The CDR3 covers 15 residues. The germline V and J ends were trimmed by 2 bases and 2 bases, with 13 bases remaining between them. The CDR3 reads CAWSYQGLGNQPQHF. DNA of the CDR3: TGTGCCTGGAGTTACCAGGGATTGGGCAATCAGCCCCAGCATTTT.

J is TRBJ1-2 and V is TRBV7-9, with 7 bases matching TRBD1. The V gene end was trimmed by 0 bases and the J gene end by 2 bases; junction bases not matched to a gene: 3. Germline values: CDR1 SEHNR, CDR2 FQNEAQ (reference sequence). This CDR3 comprises 15 residues. The CDR3 sequence: CASSLAGTANYGYTF. DNA of the CDR3: TGTGCCAGCAGCTTAGCGGGGACAGCGAACTATGGCTACACCTTC.

The J gene is TRBJ2-3, the V gene TRBV4-1, with a weak D call TRBD2 (5 bases). V lost 4 bases, J lost 1 base, and 18 bases lay in between. The CDR3 loop spans 17 amino acids. Germline V lookup: CDR1 MGHRA, CDR2 YSYEKL. For the CDR3, the DNA is TGCGCCAGCAGCCGAGGACTGGCCGGGTCCGGCACAGATACGCAGTATTTT. As protein: CASSRGLAGSGTDTQYF.

This chain uses TRBV4-3 with TRBJ1-3; tentatively, D is TRBD1 (6 bases). Per the germline V gene, CDR1 is LGHNA and CDR2 is YSLEER. The CDR3 contains 16 residues. Trimming shortened V by 4 bases and J by 0 bases, and 13 bases separated the two germline ends. The CDR3 DNA reads TGCGCCAGCAGCCTTAATAGGGGGAGCTCTGGAAACACCATATATTTT. Translation: CASSLNRGSSGNTIYF.

The V gene is TRBV4-2, the J gene TRBJ1-1; a possible D gene is TRBD1 (5 bases). CDR1 and CDR2 from the germline V gene are LGHNA and YNFKEQ. The CDR3 length is 17 residues. Trimming shortened V by 3 bases and J by 3 bases, and 20 bases separated the two germline ends. CDR3 sequence reads: CASSQGWGDGSDTEAFF. CDR3 bases: TGTGCCAGCAGCCAGGGTTGGGGGGACGGTTCGGACACTGAAGCTTTCTTT.

The genes are TRBV29-1 and TRBJ2-5; 11 nucleotides align to TRBD1. CDR3 length: 15 amino acids. Germline CDR1 reads SQVTM; CDR2 reads ANQGSEA. With 3 bases clipped from V and 5 bases from J, the junction kept 8 bases outside the gene matches. The CDR3 is CSVELRTGGRETQYF. CDR3 sequence (DNA): TGCAGCGTTGAGTTACGGACAGGGGGCCGGGAGACCCAGTACTTC.

The J gene is TRBJ1-1, the V gene TRBV10-3; 10 bases are shared with TRBD1. Germline V gives CDR1 ENHRY, CDR2 SYGVKD. V was pared by 0 bases and J by 4 bases, with 2 bases of the junction left unmatched. The CDR3 length is 15 residues. CDR3 loop: CAISESRTGGTEAFF. The CDR3 nucleotides are TGTGCCATCAGTGAGTCGAGGACAGGGGGCACTGAAGCTTTCTTT.

V usage is TRBV19 and J usage is TRBJ2-5, with TRBD1 matching over 10 bases. CDR3 length equals 16 residues. CDR1 and CDR2 (germline): LNHDA, SQIVND (reference sequence). Trimming took 1 base from V and 5 from J; bases not matched to a gene: 7. The CDR3 nucleotides are TGTGCCAGTAGTATAGGGGGACAGGGGCACGGGGAGACCCAGTACTTC. Its translation is CASSIGGQGHGETQYF.

The J gene is TRBJ1-5, the V gene TRBV19; TRBD1 matches 7 bases. The germline V gene has CDR1 LNHDA and CDR2 SQIVND (reference sequence). The V and J ends lost 3 bases and 5 bases, in that order; junction bases with no gene match: 7. The CDR3 has 15 amino acids. CDR3 coding DNA: TGTGCCAGTAGTATGGACAGGCCTGGGGATCAGCCCCAGCATTTT. It codes for CASSMDRPGDQPQHF.

J is TRBJ2-5 and V is TRBV7-9, with no clear D. The V end lost 3 bases, the J end lost 5 bases, and 13 bases lay between the germline ends. This CDR3 is 14 amino acids long. The V gene's germline CDR1 is SEHNR and CDR2 FQNEAQ (reference sequence). The CDR3 loop reads CASSFDSHAETQYF. The CDR3 region has the DNA TGTGCCAGCAGCTTCGACTCGCACGCCGAGACCCAGTACTTC.

The rearrangement links TRBV9 to TRBJ1-6; 8 positions agree with TRBD1. The length of the CDR3 is 14 residues. The V gene end was trimmed by 1 base and the J gene end by 8 bases; junction bases not matched to a gene: 2. CDR1 is SGDLS, CDR2 YYNGEE, per germline. CDR3 coding DNA: TGTGCCAGCAGCGTACAGGGGGCTGATTCACCCCTCCACTTT. It specifies CASSVQGADSPLHF.

This clone was detected once. The chain joins TRBV27 to TRBJ1-5; D ambiguous. V dropped 7 bases and J dropped 2 bases, with 6 bases sitting between them. CDR3 length: 12 amino acids. Per germline, CDR1 MNHEY and CDR2 SMNVEV (reference sequence). The CDR3 is CASKTGNQPQHF. CDR3 sequence (DNA): TGTGCCAGCAAGACTGGCAATCAGCCCCAGCATTTT.

J is TRBJ1-2 and V is TRBV6-2 or TRBV6-3; D remains unclear. CDR1 and CDR2 from the germline V gene are MNHEY and SVGEGT. CDR3 length equals 14 residues. V lost 2 bases and J lost 7, with 14 bases in between. The CDR3 bases are TGTGCCAGCAGTTACCTGCACCTTGGGCCTGGCTACACCTTC. It specifies CASSYLHLGPGYTF.

This chain joins TRBV27 and TRBJ2-1, with TRBD2 matching over 12 bases. This CDR3 region has 18 residues. Germline CDR1 reads MNHEY; CDR2 reads SMNVEV (reference sequence). V lost 8 bases, J lost 10 bases, and 21 bases stayed unmatched. CDR3 DNA: TGTGCCAGCTTAAGGCTAGCGGGGGGGCCCGACCTACAGATCGAGCAGTTCTTC. This codes for CASLRLAGGPDLQIEQFF.

The chain recombines TRBV4-3 with TRBJ2-7; tentative D call: TRBD1 (6 bases). This CDR3 is built from 15 residues. Germline CDR1 and CDR2: LGHNA and YSLEER. Trimming pared 4 bases from V and 3 bases from J, leaving 16 bases between. CDR3 in amino acids: CASSLHREPNYEQYF. CDR3 nucleotide sequence: TGCGCCAGCAGCCTACACAGGGAGCCCAACTACGAGCAGTACTTC.

This sequence joins TRBV30 and TRBJ1-3; TRBD1 might be the D (5 bases). This CDR3 is built from 16 residues. CDR1 is GTSNPN and CDR2 is SVGIG in the germline V gene (reference sequence). The V end lost 5 bases, the J end lost 0 bases, and 17 bases lay between the germline ends. For the CDR3, the DNA is TGTGCCTGGGATGCCAACAGGCTGAGCTCTGGAAACACCATATATTTT. Translating gives CAWDANRLSSGNTIYF.

The chain recombines TRBV28 with TRBJ2-2, with D hard to call. V was trimmed by 3 bases and J by 6 bases, leaving 14 bases between them. Germline assignment: CDR1 MDHEN and CDR2 SYDVKM. The CDR3 is 15 residues long. Here the CDR3 DNA reads TGTGCCAGCAGTTTTATGAGGCGCCACGCCGGGGAGCTGTTTTTT. It codes for CASSFMRRHAGELFF.

V and J are TRBV6-4 and TRBJ2-3, with 9 bases that match TRBD2. The germline V gene has CDR1 MRHNA and CDR2 SNTAGT. The V and J ends lost 4 bases and 1 base, in that order; junction bases with no gene match: 3. This CDR3 comprises 15 residues. The CDR3 here is CASSGSSGGTDTQYF. CDR3 DNA: TGTGCCAGCAGTGGCTCTAGCGGGGGCACAGATACGCAGTATTTT.

This chain joins TRBV3-1 (or the pseudogene TRBV3-2) and TRBJ1-3; no firm D call. The CDR3 loop spans 14 amino acids. Germline-derived CDR1 and CDR2 are LGHDT and YNNKEL (reference sequence). Trimming removed 3 bases at V and 3 bases at J, with 9 bases between. The CDR3 DNA reads as TGTGCCAGCAGCCAGCGGCTCGGTGGAAACACCATATATTTT. Translating gives CASSQRLGGNTIYF.

The chain combines TRBV27 with TRBJ2-3; 8 bases line up with TRBD2. From germline, CDR1 is MNHEY and CDR2 SMNVEV (reference sequence). The CDR3 contains 17 residues. V shed 6 bases, J shed 2 bases, and the junction held 13 bases outside the gene matches. The CDR3 region has the DNA TGTGCCAGCAGCCCGTCGGGGGCGGGGGGTTACACAGATACGCAGTATTTT. It encodes CASSPSGAGGYTDTQYF.

The rearrangement uses TRBV21-1 and TRBJ2-7; the table gives TRBD1 as D, unverified against the DNA. TRBV21-1 is given as a pseudogene. The CDR3 is made up of 14 amino acids. CDR3 loop: CASSRGRLIYEQYF. CDR3 bases: TGTGCCAGCAGCAGGGGCAGGTTAATCTACGAGCAGTACTTC.

The chain is built from TRBV13 and TRBJ2-7, with D possibly being TRBD2 (7 bases). V lost 5 bases, J lost 7 bases, and 24 bases lay in between. Germline CDR1 and CDR2: PRHDT and FYEKMQ (reference sequence). This CDR3 is 16 amino acids long. CDR3 coding DNA: TGTGCCAGCAGCCTCCCCGAAGGGGGGTCCGGGAGGGAGCAGTACTTC. Its protein product is CASSLPEGGSGREQYF. Using reference TRBV13 and TRBJ2-7 for the parts outside the CDR3, the full variable domain is AAGVIQSPRHLIKEKRETATLKCYPIPRHDTVYWYQQGPGQDPQFLISFYEKMQSDKGSIPDRFSAQQFSDYHSELNMSSLELGDSALYFCASSLPEGGSGREQYFGPGTRLTVT.

The V and J genes are TRBV15 and TRBJ2-1, with 7 bases that match TRBD1. The CDR3 length is 15 residues. V gave up 5 bases and J gave up 3 bases; unmatched junction bases: 7. Germline loops: CDR1 LNHNV, CDR2 YYDKDF (reference sequence). CDR3 nucleotide sequence: TGTGCCACCAGCGTCCGAGGGACAGTCTACAATGAGCAGTTCTTC. This encodes CATSVRGTVYNEQFF.